Below, 11 T cell receptor beta chains from the same sample are listed, as sequenced in a study of T cells in Graves' hyperthyroidism and ophthalmopathy. RNA transcripts yielded amplified TCR beta CDR3 regions. The study used the HTBI primer set for a first-round RT-PCR of the TCR CDR3. TCRdb fed the multiplex PCR reads into MiXCR, producing one record per CDR3 protein. This sample has about 570,000 distinct CDR3 sequences, with 35% to 55% found just once. Sequenced input: peripheral blood or thyroid tissue (not recorded which). Receptors were obtained from an adult woman with Graves' disease, either hyperthyroidism or ophthalmopathy (not recorded which).

Note on this clonotype: The conserved final phenylalanine or tryptophan is absent from the CDR3, which likely points to a read error. The chain couples TRBV15 to TRBJ1-2; 11 positions match TRBD1. The CDR3 covers 15 residues. Germline values: CDR1 LNHNV, CDR2 YYDKDF (reference sequence). The CDR3 DNA reads as TGTGCCACCAGTAGAGCAGGACAGGGGGCATATGGCTACACCCTC. Residues: CATSRAGQGAYGYTL.

The V gene is TRBV6-6, the J gene TRBJ1-1; D uncertain. This CDR3 spans 14 amino acids. V lost 10 bases and J lost 5, with 20 bases in between. Germline V gene sequence: CDR1 MNHNY, CDR2 SVGAGI (reference sequence). Here the CDR3 reads CAINPGPSMTEAFF. CDR3 DNA sequence: TGTGCCATCAACCCAGGACCGAGCATGACTGAAGCTTTCTTT.

The chain employs TRBV29-1 and TRBJ2-7, with D perhaps being TRBD1 or TRBD2 (7 bases each). Germline V lookup: CDR1 SQVTM, CDR2 ANQGSEA. This CDR3 has 14 amino acids. Trimming stripped 6 bases from V and 7 bases from J, with 22 bases between. CDR3 in amino acids: CSVGRAGGALEQYF. The CDR3 DNA follows: TGCAGCGTCGGACGGGCAGGGGGGGCCCTGGAGCAGTACTTC.

The rearrangement joins TRBV7-6 to TRBJ2-7; 9 nucleotides agree with TRBD1. The CDR3 runs 13 residues. Germline CDR1 SGHVS, CDR2 FNYEAQ. V gave up 5 bases and J gave up 7 bases; unmatched junction bases: 6. The chain's CDR3 is CASSTSTGGEQYF. Written as DNA, the CDR3 is TGTGCCAGCAGCACCTCGACAGGGGGGGAGCAGTACTTC.

The chain is built from TRBV5-1 and TRBJ2-7; D is possibly TRBD2 (6 bases). From germline, CDR1 is SGHRS and CDR2 YFSETQ. CDR3 size: 16 residues. V dropped 3 bases and J dropped 4 bases, with 20 bases sitting between them. The CDR3 here is CASSSADWGGPYEQYF. The CDR3, as DNA: TGCGCCAGCAGCTCCGCCGACTGGGGAGGTCCTTACGAGCAGTACTTC.

This chain connects TRBV20-1 to TRBJ1-2; the D is unclear. Germline CDR1 is DFQATT and CDR2 is SNEGSKA (reference sequence). The V end lost 1 base, the J end lost 9 bases, and 12 bases lay between the germline ends. The CDR3 sequence is 12 residues long. Here the CDR3 DNA reads TGCAGTGCTAGAGGAAGGAACGGTAGCTACACCTTC. Its translation is CSARGRNGSYTF.

This chain joins TRBV10-3 and TRBJ1-2, with 8 bases identical to TRBD1. The germline CDR1 and CDR2 sequences are ENHRY and SYGVKD. The trim removed 10 bases at V and 0 bases at J, leaving 10 bases unmatched. The CDR3 loop spans 15 amino acids. CDR3 nucleotides: TGTGCCACCGGGTTACAGGGGGGAGCTAACTATGGCTACACCTTC. Its protein is CATGLQGGANYGYTF.

In its sample, this clonotype was seen once. The rearrangement uses TRBV7-2 and TRBJ1-4; D is uncertain. Germline V lookup: CDR1 SGHTA, CDR2 FQGNSA. CDR3 length: 13 residues. V was cut by 5 bases and J by 8 bases, with 12 bases left in between. In DNA, the CDR3 is TGTGCCAGCAGCCAGAGTGCAAGGGAAAAACTGTTTTTT. Protein product: CASSQSAREKLFF.

This clonotype was seen only a few times. The V gene is TRBV15, the J gene TRBJ2-3, with 9 nucleotides matching TRBD2. V shed 1 base, J shed 1 base, and the junction held 0 bases outside the gene matches. The CDR3 length is 15 residues. Germline lookup yields CDR1 LNHNV and CDR2 YYDKDF (reference sequence). The CDR3 DNA is TGTGCCACCAGCAGAGCTAGCGGGGGCACAGATACGCAGTATTTT. Translation gives CATSRASGGTDTQYF.

This clonotype was seen ten or more times. Here the CDR3 reads CSATRQARYNSPLHF. CDR3 nucleotides: TGCAGTGCTACCCGACAGGCCCGCTATAATTCACCCCTCCACTTT. This rearrangement joins TRBV20-1 to TRBJ1-6, with TRBD1 as a possible D gene (6 bases). The CDR3 has 15 amino acids. Germline CDR1 reads DFQATT; CDR2 reads SNEGSKA (reference sequence). V gave up 4 bases and J gave up 3 bases, with 13 bases separating them.

The V and J genes are TRBV18 and TRBJ2-7; D may match TRBD1 or TRBD2 (5 bases each). The CDR3 consists of 14 residues. CDR1 and CDR2 (germline): KGHSH, LQKENI. Trimming stripped 2 bases from V and 2 bases from J, with 10 bases between. In nucleotides, the CDR3 is TGTGCCAGCTCACCAGAATTGGGGGCCTACGAGCAGTACTTC. Translated, it gives CASSPELGAYEQYF.